The source of this T cell receptor (beta chain) is a study of CD8 T cell repertoires and HIV-1 epitope variants. The overall study: 1M T cells were kept uncultured as a baseline.

Sequencing was performed with immunoSEQ multiplex PCR; in TCRdb, only in-frame clones are kept and a portion is missing. The sample has 80,000 to 95,000 clones; roughly 80% are singletons. CDR1 SNHLY and CDR2 FYNNEI come from the germline V gene. This CDR3 has 11 residues. Sequenced sample: uncultured baseline CD8+ T cells from peripheral blood mononuclear cells (PBMCs). The sequence derives from a male donor with HIV. The chain uses TRBV2 and TRBJ2-5, with no clear D. The J call could be wrong; TRBJ2-7 is a better fit for the DNA end. DNA of the CDR3: TGTGCCAGCACCTTGGCGAACGAGCAGTACTTC. This codes for CASTLANEQYF.